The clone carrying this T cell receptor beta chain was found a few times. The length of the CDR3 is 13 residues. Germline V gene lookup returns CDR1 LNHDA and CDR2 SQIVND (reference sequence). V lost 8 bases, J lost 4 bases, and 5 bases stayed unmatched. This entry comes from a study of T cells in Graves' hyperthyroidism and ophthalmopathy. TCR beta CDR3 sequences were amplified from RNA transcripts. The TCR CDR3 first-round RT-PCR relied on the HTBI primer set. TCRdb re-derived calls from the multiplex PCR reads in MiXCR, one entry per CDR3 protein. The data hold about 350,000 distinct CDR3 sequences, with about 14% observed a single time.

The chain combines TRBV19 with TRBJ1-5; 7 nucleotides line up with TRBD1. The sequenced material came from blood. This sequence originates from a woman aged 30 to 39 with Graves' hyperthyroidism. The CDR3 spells CASGRDRNQPQHF. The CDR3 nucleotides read TGTGCCAGTGGCCGGGACAGAAATCAGCCCCAGCATTTT.